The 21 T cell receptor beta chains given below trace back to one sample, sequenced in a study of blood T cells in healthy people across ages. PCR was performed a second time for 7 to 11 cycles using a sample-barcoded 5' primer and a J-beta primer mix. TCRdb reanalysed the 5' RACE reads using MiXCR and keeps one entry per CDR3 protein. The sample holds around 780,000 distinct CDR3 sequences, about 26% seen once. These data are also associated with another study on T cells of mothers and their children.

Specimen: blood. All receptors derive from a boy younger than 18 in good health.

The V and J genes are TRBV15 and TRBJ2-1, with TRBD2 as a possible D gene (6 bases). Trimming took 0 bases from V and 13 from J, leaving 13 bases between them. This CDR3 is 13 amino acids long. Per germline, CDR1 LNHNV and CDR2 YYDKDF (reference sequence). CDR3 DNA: TGTGCCACCAGCAGAGATCGAAGCGGGTACCAGTTCTTC. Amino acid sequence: CATSRDRSGYQFF.

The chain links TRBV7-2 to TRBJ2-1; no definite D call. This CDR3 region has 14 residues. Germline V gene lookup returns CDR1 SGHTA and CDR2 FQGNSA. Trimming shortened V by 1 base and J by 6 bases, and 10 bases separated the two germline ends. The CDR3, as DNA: TGTGCCAGCAGCTTAGGTCTGGGGATCAATGAGCAGTTCTTC. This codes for CASSLGLGINEQFF.

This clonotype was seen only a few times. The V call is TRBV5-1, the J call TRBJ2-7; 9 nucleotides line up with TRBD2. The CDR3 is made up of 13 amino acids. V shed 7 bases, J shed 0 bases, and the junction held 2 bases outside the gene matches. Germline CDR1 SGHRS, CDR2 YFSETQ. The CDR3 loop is CASRLAASYEQYF. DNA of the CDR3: TGCGCCAGCCGACTAGCGGCCTCCTACGAGCAGTACTTC.

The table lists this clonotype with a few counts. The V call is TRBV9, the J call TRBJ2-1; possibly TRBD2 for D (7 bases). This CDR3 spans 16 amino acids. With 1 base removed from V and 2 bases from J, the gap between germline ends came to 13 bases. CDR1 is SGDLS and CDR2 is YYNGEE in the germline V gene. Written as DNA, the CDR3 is TGTGCCAGCAGCGTACAAGGGGGGGTGACCTACAATGAGCAGTTCTTC. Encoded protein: CASSVQGGVTYNEQFF.

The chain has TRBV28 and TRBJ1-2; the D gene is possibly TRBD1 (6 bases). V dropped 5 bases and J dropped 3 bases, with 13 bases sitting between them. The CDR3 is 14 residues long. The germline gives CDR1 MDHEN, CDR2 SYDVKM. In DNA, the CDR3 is TGTGCCAGCAGTGCGTTACAGGGATACTATGGCTACACCTTC. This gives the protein CASSALQGYYGYTF.

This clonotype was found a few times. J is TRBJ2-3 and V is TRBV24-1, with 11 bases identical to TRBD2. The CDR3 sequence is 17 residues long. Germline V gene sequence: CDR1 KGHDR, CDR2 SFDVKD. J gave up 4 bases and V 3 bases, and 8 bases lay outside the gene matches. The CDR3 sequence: CATSDPGTSGGADTQYF. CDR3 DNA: TGTGCCACCAGTGATCCCGGGACTAGCGGTGGGGCAGATACGCAGTATTTT.

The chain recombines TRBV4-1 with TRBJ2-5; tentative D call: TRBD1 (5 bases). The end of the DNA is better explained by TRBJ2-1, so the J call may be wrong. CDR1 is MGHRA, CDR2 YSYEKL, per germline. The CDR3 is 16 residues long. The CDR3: CASSQDRTPTSNEQFF. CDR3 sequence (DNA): TGCGCCAGCAGCCAAGATAGGACACCTACGTCCAATGAGCAGTTCTTC.

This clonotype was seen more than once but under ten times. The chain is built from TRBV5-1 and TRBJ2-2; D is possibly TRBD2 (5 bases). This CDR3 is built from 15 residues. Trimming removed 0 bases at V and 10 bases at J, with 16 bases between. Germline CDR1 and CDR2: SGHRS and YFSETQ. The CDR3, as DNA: TGCGCCAGCAGCTTGGCGGGGAGCAGCATTTCGGAGCTGTTTTTT. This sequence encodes CASSLAGSSISELFF. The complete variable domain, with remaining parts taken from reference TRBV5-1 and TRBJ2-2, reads KAGVTQTPRYLIKTRGQQVTLSCSPISGHRSVSWYQQTPGQGLQFLFEYFSETQRNKGNFPGRFSGRQFSNSRSEMNVSTLELGDSALYLCASSLAGSSISELFFGEGSRLTVL.

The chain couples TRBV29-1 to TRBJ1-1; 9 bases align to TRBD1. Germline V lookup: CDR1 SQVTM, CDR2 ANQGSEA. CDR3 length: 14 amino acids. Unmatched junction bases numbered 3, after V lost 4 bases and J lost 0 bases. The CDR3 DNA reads TGCAGCGTTGTACAGGGGGCGGTGAACACTGAAGCTTTCTTT. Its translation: CSVVQGAVNTEAFF. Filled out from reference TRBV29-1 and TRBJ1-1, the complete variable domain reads SAVISQKPSRDICQRGTSLTIQCQVDSQVTMMFWYRQQPGQSLTLIATANQGSEATYESGFVIDKFPISRPNLTFSTLTVSNMSPEDSSIYLCSVVQGAVNTEAFFGQGTRLTVV.

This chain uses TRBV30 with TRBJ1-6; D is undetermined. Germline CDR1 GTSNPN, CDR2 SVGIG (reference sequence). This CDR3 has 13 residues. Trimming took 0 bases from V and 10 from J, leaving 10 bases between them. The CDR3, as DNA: TGTGCCTGGAGTGTAGACTTTGAGTCACCCCTCCACTTT. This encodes CAWSVDFESPLHF. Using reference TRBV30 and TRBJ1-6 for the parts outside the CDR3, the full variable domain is SQTIHQWPATLVQPVGSPLSLECTVEGTSNPNLYWYRQAAGRGLQLLFYSVGIGQISSEVPQNLSASRPQDRQFILSSKKLLLSDSGFYLCAWSVDFESPLHFGNGTRLTVT.

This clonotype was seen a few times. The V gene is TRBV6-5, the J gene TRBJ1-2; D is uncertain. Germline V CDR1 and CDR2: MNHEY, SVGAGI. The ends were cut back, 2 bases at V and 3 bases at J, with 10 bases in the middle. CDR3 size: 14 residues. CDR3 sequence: CASSYEVGDYGYTF. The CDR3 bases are TGTGCCAGCAGTTACGAGGTCGGGGACTATGGCTACACCTTC.

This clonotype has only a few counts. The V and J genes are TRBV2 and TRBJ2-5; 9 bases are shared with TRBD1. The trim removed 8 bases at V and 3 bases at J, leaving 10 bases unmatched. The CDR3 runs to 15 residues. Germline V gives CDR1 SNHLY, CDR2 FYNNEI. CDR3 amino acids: CASGGLTGGEETQYF. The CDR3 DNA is TGTGCCAGCGGGGGCTTAACAGGGGGCGAAGAGACCCAGTACTTC. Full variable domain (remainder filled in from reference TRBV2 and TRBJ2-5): EPEVTQTPSHQVTQMGQEVILRCVPISNHLYFYWYRQILGQKVEFLVSFYNNEISEKSEIFDDQFSVERPDGSNFTLKIRSTKLEDSAMYFCASGGLTGGEETQYFGPGTRLLVL.

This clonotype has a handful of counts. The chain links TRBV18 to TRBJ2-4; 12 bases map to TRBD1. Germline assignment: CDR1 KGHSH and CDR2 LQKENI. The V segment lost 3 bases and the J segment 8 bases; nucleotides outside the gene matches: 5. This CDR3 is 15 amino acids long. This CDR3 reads CASSPGTGGVYIQYF. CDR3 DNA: TGTGCCAGCTCACCGGGGACAGGGGGCGTGTACATTCAGTACTTC.

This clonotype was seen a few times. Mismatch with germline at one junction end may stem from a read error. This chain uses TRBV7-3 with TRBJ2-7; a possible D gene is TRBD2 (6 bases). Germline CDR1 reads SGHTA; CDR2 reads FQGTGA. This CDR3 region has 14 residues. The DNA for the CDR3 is TGTGCCTGCAGCCCTGGGGGGAGCTCTCTCGAGCAGTACTTC. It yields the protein CACSPGGSSLEQYF.

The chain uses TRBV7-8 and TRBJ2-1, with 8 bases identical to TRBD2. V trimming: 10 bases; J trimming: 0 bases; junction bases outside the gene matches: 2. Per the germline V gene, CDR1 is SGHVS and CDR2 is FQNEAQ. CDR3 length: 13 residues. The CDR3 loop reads CATGGSSYNEQFF. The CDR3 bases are TGTGCCACGGGAGGGAGCTCCTACAATGAGCAGTTCTTC.

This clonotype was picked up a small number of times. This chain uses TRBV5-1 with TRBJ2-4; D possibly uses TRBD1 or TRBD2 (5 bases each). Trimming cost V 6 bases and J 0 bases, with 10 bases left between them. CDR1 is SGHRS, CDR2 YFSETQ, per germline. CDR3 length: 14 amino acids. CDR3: CASKGSLAKNIQYF. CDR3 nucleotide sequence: TGCGCCAGCAAGGGGAGCCTAGCCAAAAACATTCAGTACTTC.

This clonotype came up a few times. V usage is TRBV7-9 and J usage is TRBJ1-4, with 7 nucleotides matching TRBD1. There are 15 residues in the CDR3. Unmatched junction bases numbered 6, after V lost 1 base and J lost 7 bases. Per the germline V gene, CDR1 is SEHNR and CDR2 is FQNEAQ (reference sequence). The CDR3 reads CASSLVDREGEKLFF. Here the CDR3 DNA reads TGTGCCAGCAGCTTAGTCGACAGGGAGGGTGAAAAACTGTTTTTT.

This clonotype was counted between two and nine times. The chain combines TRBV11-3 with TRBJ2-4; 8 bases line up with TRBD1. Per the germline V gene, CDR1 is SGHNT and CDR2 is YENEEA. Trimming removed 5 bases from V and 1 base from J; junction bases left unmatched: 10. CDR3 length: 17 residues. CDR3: CASSRDSGGCAKNIQYF. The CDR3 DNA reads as TGTGCCAGCAGCCGAGACTCAGGGGGCTGCGCCAAAAACATTCAGTACTTC.

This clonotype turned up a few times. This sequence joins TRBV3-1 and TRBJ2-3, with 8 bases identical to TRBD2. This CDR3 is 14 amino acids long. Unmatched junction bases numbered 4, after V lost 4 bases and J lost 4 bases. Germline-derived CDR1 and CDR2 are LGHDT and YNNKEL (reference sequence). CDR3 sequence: CASSPTSASDTQYF. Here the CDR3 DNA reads TGTGCCAGCAGCCCGACTAGCGCATCAGATACGCAGTATTTT.

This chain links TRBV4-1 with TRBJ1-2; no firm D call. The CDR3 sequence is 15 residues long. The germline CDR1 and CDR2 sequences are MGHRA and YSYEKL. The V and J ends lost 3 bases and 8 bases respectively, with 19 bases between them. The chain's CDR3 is CASSHRILESRGYTF. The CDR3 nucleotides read TGCGCCAGCAGCCATCGAATCCTCGAATCACGAGGCTACACCTTC.

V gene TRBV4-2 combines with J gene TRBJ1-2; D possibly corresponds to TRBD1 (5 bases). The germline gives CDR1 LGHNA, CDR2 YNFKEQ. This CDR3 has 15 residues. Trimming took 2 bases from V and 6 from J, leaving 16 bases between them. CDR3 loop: CASSQREGAEDGYTF. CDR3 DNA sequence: TGTGCCAGCAGCCAAAGGGAAGGGGCCGAGGATGGCTACACCTTC.